This T cell receptor beta chain was captured by sequencing in a study of metastatic and nonmetastatic thyroid tumors. Study-level background: Repertoires of blood and of tissue (tumor or nodule) from malignant and benign thyroid patients were compared. Findings of the study overall: As reported, TCR beta diversity in blood and tumor was significantly higher in malignant thyroid tumors than in benign nodules.

Concerning this clone: Its antigen is unknown.

How the authors handled the data: The study's classifier, a distant-metastasis tool for papillary thyroid cancer, was built using CDR3 differences across clinicopathological groups. TCRdb reassembled clones from the PCR reads with MiXCR. What appears here as the V and J calls and clone size reflects TCRdb's work, not the paper's. The table records approximately 35,000 clones, 35% to 45% of them present only once. CDR1 MNHEY and CDR2 SVGEGT come from the germline V gene. The V end lost 5 bases, the J end lost 5 bases, and 16 bases lay between the germline ends. This CDR3 has 14 residues. The entire patient cohort was treatment-naive prior to thyroid surgery.

Sequenced input: tumor tissue. J is TRBJ2-7 and V is TRBV6-2 or TRBV6-3; D assignment may be TRBD1 or TRBD2 (5 bases each). The TCR was taken from a female donor with papillary thyroid cancer or a benign thyroid nodule (not recorded which). Some clones in this sample may be carry-over from other donors' samples. The CDR3 here is CASSPVRGFDEQYF. The CDR3 coding sequence is TGTGCCAGCAGTCCCGTGAGGGGCTTCGACGAGCAGTACTTC.